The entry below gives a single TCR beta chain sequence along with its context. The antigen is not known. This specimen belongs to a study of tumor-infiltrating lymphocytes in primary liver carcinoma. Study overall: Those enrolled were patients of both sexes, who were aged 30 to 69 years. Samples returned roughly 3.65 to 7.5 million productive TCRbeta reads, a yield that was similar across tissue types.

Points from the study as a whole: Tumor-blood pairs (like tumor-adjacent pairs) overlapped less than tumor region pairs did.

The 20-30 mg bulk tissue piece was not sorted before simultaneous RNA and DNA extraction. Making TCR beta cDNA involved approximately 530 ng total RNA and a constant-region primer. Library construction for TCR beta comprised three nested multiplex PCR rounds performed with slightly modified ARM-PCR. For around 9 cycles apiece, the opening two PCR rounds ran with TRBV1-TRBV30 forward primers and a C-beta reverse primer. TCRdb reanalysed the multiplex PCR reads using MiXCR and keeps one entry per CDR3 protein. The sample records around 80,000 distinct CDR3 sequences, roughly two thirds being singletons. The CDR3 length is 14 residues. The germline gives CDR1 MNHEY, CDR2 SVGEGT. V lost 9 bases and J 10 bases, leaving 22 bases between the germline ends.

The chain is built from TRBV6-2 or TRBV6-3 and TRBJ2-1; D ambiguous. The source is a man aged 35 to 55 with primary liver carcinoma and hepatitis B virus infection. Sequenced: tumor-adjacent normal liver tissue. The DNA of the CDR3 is TGTGCCAGTAGTCACGGGCCTTATAGTAGGGAGCAGTTCTTC. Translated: CASSHGPYSREQFF.